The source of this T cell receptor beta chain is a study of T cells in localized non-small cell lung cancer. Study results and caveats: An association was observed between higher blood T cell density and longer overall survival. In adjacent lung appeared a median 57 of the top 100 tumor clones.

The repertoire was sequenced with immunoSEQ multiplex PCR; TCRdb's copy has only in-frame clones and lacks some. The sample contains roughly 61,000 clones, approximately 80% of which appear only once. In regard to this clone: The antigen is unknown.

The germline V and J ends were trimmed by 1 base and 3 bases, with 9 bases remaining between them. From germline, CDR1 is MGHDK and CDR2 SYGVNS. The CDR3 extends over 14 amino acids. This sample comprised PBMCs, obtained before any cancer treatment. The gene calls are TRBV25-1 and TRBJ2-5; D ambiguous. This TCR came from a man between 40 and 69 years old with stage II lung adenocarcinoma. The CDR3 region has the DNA TGTGCCAGCAGTGAATTTGTGGGAAAAGAGACCCAGTACTTC. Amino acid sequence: CASSEFVGKETQYF.